Presented here are 5 T cell receptor beta chains from one specimen sequenced in a study of blood T cell repertoires in COVID-19. Here immunoSEQ multiplex PCR was the method, and the copy in TCRdb shows in-frame clones only, minus some. The profile shows 60,000 to 70,000 clones, around 85% of them singletons. The specimen was peripheral blood. These receptor sequences come from a man aged 50 to 59 with active COVID-19.

The table lists this clone with a count of one. This chain links TRBV4-2 with TRBJ1-1; possibly TRBD1 for D (5 bases). This CDR3 spans 14 amino acids. The ends were cut back, 0 bases at V and 5 bases at J, with 10 bases in the middle. The germline CDR1 and CDR2 sequences are LGHNA and YNFKEQ. The CDR3 nucleotides are TGTGCCAGCAGCCAAGATACTGGGGGGACTGAAGCTTTCTTT. Translation gives CASSQDTGGTEAFF.

J is TRBJ2-1 and V is TRBV10-3, with 7 nucleotides matching TRBD1. The J segment lost 8 bases and the V segment lost 2 bases, leaving 9 bases of the junction unmatched. Germline assignment: CDR1 ENHRY and CDR2 SYGVKD. The length of the CDR3 is 15 residues. As DNA, the CDR3 is TGTGCCATCAGTGAGAAATGGGGACAGTTGGATGAGCAGTTCTTC. Translated: CAISEKWGQLDEQFF.

V gene TRBV24-1 combines with J gene TRBJ2-5; D is perhaps TRBD2 (5 bases). Between the trimmed V and J ends, which lost 9 bases and 4 bases, there was a span of 14 bases. The germline V gene has CDR1 KGHDR and CDR2 SFDVKD. The CDR3 has 13 residues. CDR3 nucleotides: TGTGCCACCGCTCGGGCCGGAGGAGAGACCCAGTACTTC. Protein sequence: CATARAGGETQYF.

The sample holds a few counts of this clone. Sequence at one end of the junction differs from germline and may be a read error. V gene TRBV7-7 combines with J gene TRBJ1-1; D uncertain. This CDR3 comprises 13 residues. Germline CDR1 reads SSHAT; CDR2 reads FNYEAQ (reference sequence). The CDR3 region is CASSLGRNTEAFF. CDR3 nucleotides: TGTGCTAGCAGCTTAGGCAGGAACACTGAAGCTTTCTTT.

The J gene is TRBJ1-2, the V gene TRBV6-5; TRBD1 agrees at 9 bases. Germline trimming cut 7 bases from V and 8 bases from J; bases unmatched to any gene: 14. CDR1 is MNHEY, CDR2 SVGAGI, per germline. The CDR3 covers 15 residues. The CDR3 DNA reads as TGTGCCAGCATGGAACACAGGGGGCCAGTCGGCGGCTACACCTTC. Its protein is CASMEHRGPVGGYTF.